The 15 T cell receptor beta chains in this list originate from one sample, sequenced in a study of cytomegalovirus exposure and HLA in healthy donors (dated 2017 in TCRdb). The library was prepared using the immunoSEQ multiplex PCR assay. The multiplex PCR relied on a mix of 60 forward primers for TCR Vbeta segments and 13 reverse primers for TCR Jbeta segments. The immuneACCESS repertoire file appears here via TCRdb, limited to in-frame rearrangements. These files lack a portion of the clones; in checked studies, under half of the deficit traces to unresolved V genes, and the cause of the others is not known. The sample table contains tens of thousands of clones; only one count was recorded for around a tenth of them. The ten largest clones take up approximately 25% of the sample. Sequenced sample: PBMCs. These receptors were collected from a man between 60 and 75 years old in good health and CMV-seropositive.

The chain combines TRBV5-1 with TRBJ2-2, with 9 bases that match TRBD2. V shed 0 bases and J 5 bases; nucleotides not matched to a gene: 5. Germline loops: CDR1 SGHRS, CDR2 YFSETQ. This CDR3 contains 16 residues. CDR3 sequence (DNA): TGCGCCAGCAGCTTGGTGGAGAGCGGGAGGACCGGGGAGCTGTTTTTT. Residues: CASSLVESGRTGELFF.

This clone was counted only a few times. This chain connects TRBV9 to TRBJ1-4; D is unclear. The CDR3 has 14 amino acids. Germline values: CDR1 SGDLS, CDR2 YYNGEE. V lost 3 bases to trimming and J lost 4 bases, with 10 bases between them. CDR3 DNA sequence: TGTGCCAGCAGCGATCCGGGTGATAATGAAAAACTGTTTTTT. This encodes CASSDPGDNEKLFF.

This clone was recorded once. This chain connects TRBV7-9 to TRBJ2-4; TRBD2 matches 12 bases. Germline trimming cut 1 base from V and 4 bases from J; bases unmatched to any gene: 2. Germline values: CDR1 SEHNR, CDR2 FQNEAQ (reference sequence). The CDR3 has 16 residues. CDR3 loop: CASSLETSGSKNIQYF. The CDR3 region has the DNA TGTGCCAGCAGCTTAGAGACTAGCGGGAGTAAAAACATTCAGTACTTC.

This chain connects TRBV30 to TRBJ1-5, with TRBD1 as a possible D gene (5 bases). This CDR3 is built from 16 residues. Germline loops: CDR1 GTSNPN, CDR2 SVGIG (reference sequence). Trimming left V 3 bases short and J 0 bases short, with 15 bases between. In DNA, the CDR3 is TGTGCCTGGAGGGGAAAGGGGCAGGGTAGCAATCAGCCCCAGCATTTT. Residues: CAWRGKGQGSNQPQHF.

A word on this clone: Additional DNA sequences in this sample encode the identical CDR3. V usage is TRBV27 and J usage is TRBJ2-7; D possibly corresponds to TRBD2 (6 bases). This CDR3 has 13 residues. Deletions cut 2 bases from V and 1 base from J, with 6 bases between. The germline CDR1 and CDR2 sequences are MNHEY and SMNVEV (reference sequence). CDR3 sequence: CASSLSGSYEQYF. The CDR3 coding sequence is TGTGCCAGCAGTTTAAGCGGGTCCTACGAGCAGTACTTC.

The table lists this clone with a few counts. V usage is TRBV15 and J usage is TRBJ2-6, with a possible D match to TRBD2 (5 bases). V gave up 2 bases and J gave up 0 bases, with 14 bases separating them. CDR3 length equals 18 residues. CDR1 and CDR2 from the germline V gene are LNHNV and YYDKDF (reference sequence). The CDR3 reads CATSRKGAALSGANVLTF. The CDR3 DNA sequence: TGTGCCACCAGCAGAAAGGGAGCGGCCCTCTCTGGGGCCAACGTCCTGACTTTC.

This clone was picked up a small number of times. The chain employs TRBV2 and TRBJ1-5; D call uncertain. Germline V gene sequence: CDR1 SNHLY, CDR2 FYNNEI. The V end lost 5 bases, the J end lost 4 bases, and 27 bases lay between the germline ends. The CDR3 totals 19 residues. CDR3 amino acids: CASSRGLPLPQERNQPQHF. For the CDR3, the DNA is TGTGCCAGCAGTCGAGGGTTACCATTGCCGCAGGAGCGGAATCAGCCCCAGCATTTT.

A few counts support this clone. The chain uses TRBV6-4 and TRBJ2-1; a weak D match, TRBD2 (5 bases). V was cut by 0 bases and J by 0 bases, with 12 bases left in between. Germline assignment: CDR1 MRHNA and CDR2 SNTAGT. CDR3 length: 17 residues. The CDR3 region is CASSDSVSVSSYNEQFF. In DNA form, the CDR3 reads TGTGCCAGCAGTGACTCAGTTAGCGTTAGCTCCTACAATGAGCAGTTCTTC.

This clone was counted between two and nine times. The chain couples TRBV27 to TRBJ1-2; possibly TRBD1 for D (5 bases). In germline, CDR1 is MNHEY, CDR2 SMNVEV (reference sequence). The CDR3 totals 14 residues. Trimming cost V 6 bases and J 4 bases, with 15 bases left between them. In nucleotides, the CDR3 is TGTGCCAGCAGCCCTATTGGGGGGGTCTATGGCTACACCTTC. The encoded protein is CASSPIGGVYGYTF.

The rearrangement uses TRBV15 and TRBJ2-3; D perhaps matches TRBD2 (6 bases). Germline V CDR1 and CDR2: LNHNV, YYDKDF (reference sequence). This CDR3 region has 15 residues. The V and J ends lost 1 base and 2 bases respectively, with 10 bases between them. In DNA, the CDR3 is TGTGCCACCAGCAGAGGGAGGGACTCCACAGATACGCAGTATTTT. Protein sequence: CATSRGRDSTDTQYF.

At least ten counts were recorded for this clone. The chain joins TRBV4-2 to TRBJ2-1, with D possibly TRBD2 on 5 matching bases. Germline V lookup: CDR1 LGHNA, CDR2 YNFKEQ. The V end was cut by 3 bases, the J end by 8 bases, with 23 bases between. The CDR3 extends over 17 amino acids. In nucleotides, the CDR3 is TGTGCCAGCAGCCATGAACCCTTAGCGACCAAGGACGATGAGCAGTTCTTC. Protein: CASSHEPLATKDDEQFF.

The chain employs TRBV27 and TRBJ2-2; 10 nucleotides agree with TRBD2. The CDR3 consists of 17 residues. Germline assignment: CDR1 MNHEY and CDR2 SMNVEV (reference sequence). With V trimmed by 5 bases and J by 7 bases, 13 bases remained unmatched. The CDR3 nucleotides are TGTGCCAGCAGTCCCCACCCACTAGCGGGAAATATCGGGGAGCTGTTTTTT. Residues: CASSPHPLAGNIGELFF.

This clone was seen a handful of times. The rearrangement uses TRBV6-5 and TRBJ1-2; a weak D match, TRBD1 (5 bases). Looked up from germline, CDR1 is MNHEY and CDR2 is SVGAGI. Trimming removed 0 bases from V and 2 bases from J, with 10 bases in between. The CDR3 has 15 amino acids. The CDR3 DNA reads TGTGCCAGCAGTTACTCGACAGCAGGGAACTATGGCTACACCTTC. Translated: CASSYSTAGNYGYTF.

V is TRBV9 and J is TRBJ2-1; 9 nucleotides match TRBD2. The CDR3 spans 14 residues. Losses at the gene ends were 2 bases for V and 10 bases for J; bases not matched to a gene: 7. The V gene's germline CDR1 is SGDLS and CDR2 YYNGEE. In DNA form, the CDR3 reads TGTGCCAGCAGCGTCTCAGCGGGGGGTGGAGAGCAGTTCTTC. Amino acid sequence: CASSVSAGGGEQFF.

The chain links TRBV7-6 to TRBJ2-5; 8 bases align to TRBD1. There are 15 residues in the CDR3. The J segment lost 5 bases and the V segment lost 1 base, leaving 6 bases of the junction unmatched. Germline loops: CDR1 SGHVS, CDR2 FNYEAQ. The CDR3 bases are TGTGCCAGCAGCTTAGGGGCAGGGGGCGTGGAGACCCAGTACTTC. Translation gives CASSLGAGGVETQYF.